The text below deals with one T cell receptor (beta chain). No cognate antigen has been identified for it. The sample holds no much larger clone one base away, and base qualities are not on file. This sample was sequenced with an Illumina MiSeq. TCRdb redid the processing of the public reads, applying fastp at Q25 and MiXCR, and retained in-frame beta chains. Identical CDR3 protein sequences are pooled into one entry, listed with their most common genes and DNA. Recorded for this sample are about 920 distinct CDR3 sequences; over 6% of them occurred a single time. Together, the top ten hold 14% of the sample. These data are taken from a study. Sequences LNHDA (CDR1) and SQIVND (CDR2) are obtained from the germline V gene (reference sequence). Taken from cysteine to phenylalanine, the CDR3 has 14 residues. CDR3 DNA is the only sequence kept; it has 42 bases, read in frame from the first base.

The sequenced sample was CD4+ T cells from synovial fluid. The chain employs TRBV19 and TRBJ2-6, with no confidently assigned D gene. This TCR came from a human donor with rheumatoid arthritis. The sequence in DNA is TGTGTCACCTTAGCCTACTCTGGGGCCAACGTCCTGACTTTC. This codes for CVTLAYSGANVLTF.